What follows are 6 T cell receptor beta chains derived from one specimen sequenced in a study of OX40 agonist ivuxolimab in advanced cancers. Generated by immunoSEQ multiplex PCR, the TCRdb table keeps only in-frame clones and is missing some. Altogether under 100,000 clones are present, around four fifths being singletons, with the ten largest covering around 0.88%. The material sequenced was CD4+ or CD8+ T cells sorted from blood, taken in a trial of the OX40 agonist ivuxolimab. These receptors originate from an adult with an advanced solid tumor such as melanoma, head and neck, liver or kidney cancer.

This sequence joins TRBV7-9 and TRBJ2-2; no definite D call. From germline, CDR1 is SEHNR and CDR2 FQNEAQ (reference sequence). Deletions cut 1 base from V and 7 bases from J, with 10 bases between. The CDR3 has 14 amino acids. The CDR3 reads CASSLEAFGGELFF. The CDR3 region has the DNA TGTGCCAGCAGCTTAGAGGCATTCGGCGGGGAGCTGTTTTTT.

V is TRBV5-1 and J is TRBJ2-4, with D uncertain. The CDR3 is made up of 14 amino acids. The germline V gene has CDR1 SGHRS and CDR2 YFSETQ. V was shortened by 4 bases and J by 0 bases, with 8 bases between the two germline ends. CDR3 region: CASSTDGAKNIQYF. The CDR3 nucleotides are TGCGCCAGCAGCACGGACGGAGCCAAAAACATTCAGTACTTC.

The V gene is TRBV7-2, the J gene TRBJ1-2, with TRBD1 matching over 12 bases. CDR1 and CDR2 from the germline V gene are SGHTA and FQGNSA. This CDR3 region has 15 residues. Unmatched junction bases numbered 7, after V lost 6 bases and J lost 5 bases. This CDR3 is CASRPGTGGGYGYTF. The CDR3 DNA sequence: TGTGCCAGCAGGCCCGGGACAGGGGGCGGGTATGGCTACACCTTC.

The V gene is TRBV6-5, the J gene TRBJ2-3; D unresolved. The CDR3 runs 14 residues. V shed 1 base and J shed 0 bases, with 5 bases lying between them. In germline, CDR1 is MNHEY, CDR2 SVGAGI. For the CDR3, the DNA is TGTGCCAGCAGTTACTTCGGAAGCACAGATACGCAGTATTTT. This sequence encodes CASSYFGSTDTQYF.

The V gene is TRBV9, the J gene TRBJ2-3; the match to TRBD2 covers 9 bases. Germline trimming cut 1 base from V and 2 bases from J; bases unmatched to any gene: 5. From germline, CDR1 is SGDLS and CDR2 YYNGEE. The CDR3 has 16 residues. As DNA, the CDR3 is TGTGCCAGCAGCGTAAGCGGGGGGCCCGCCACAGATACGCAGTATTTT. Protein sequence: CASSVSGGPATDTQYF.

V and J are TRBV7-7 and TRBJ2-7; D gene ambiguous. The V and J ends lost 1 base and 4 bases respectively, with 8 bases between them. The germline gives CDR1 SSHAT, CDR2 FNYEAQ (reference sequence). The CDR3 consists of 13 residues. The DNA of the CDR3 is TGTGCCAGCAGCTTAGGACCCGATTACGAGCAGTACTTC. This encodes CASSLGPDYEQYF.